This T cell receptor (beta chain) was found in a study of shared clonotypes between healthy human individuals. General study results and limits: It was expected that sequencing depth would affect clonotype sharing among donors.

CD45RO-negative, CCR7-positively selected cells formed the naive CD8 fraction, excluding terminally differentiated effector memory CD45RA+ cells. The assay was run at deep level. TCRdb's copy holds only in-frame clones and misses some; the assay was immunoSEQ multiplex PCR. The repertoire consists of some 2.1 million clones, with roughly 95% occurring once and the leading ten covering around 1.1%. This clone was recorded only once. Its matching antigen is unknown. Sample: naive CD8+ T cells sorted from blood. This clonotype originated in a man between 18 and 29 years old in good health.

The CDR3 sequence: CASSLESAGIPSYEQYF. In DNA form, the CDR3 reads TGTGCCAGCAGCTTGGAGTCAGCGGGAATACCCTCCTACGAGCAGTACTTC. The V gene is TRBV5-6, the J gene TRBJ2-7, with 7 bases aligning to TRBD2. Germline CDR1 is SGHDT and CDR2 is YYEEEE. The CDR3 sequence is 17 residues long. V trimming: 0 bases; J trimming: 0 bases; junction bases outside the gene matches: 9.